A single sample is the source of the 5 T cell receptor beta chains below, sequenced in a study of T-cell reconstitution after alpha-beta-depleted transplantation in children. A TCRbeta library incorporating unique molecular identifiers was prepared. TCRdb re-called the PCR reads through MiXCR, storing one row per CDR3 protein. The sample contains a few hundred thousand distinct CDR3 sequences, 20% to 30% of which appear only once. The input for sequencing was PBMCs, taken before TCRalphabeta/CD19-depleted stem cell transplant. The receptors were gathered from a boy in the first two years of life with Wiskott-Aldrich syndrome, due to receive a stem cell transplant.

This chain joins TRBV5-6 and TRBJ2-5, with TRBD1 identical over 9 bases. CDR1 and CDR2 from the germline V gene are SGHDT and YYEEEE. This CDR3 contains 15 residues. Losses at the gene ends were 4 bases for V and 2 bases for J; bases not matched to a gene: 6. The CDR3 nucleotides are TGTGCCAGCAGCCTGCCCGGACAGGGGCAAGAGACCCAGTACTTC. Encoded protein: CASSLPGQGQETQYF.

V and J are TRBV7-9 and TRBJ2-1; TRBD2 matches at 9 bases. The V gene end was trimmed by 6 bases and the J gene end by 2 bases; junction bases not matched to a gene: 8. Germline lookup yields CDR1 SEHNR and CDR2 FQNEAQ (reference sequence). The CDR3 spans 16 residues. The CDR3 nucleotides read TGTGCCAGCAGTCGCCCCTCTAGCGGGGCCTACAATGAGCAGTTCTTC. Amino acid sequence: CASSRPSSGAYNEQFF. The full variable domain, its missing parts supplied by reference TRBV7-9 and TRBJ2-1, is DTGVSQNPRHKITKRGQNVTFRCDPISEHNRLYWYRQTLGQGPEFLTYFQNEAQLEKSRLLSDRFSAERPKGSFSTLEIQRTEQGDSAMYLCASSRPSSGAYNEQFFGPGTRLTVL.

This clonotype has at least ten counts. CDR3 sequence (DNA): TGTGCCAGCAGTTTTCAGGGTAGGGCCACTGAAGCTTTCTTT. Translated: CASSFQGRATEAFF. The rearrangement joins TRBV12-3 or TRBV12-4 to TRBJ1-1; D possibly corresponds to TRBD1 (5 bases). This CDR3 has 14 amino acids. V lost 3 bases and J 4 bases, leaving 12 bases between the germline ends.

The CDR3 DNA follows: TGTGCCAGCGAACGCGATAGCACAGATACGCAGTATTTT. Amino acids: CASERDSTDTQYF. The J gene is TRBJ2-3, the V gene TRBV28; D not resolved. The V end lost 8 bases, the J end lost 0 bases, and 9 bases lay between the germline ends. The CDR3 totals 13 residues. CDR1 MDHEN and CDR2 SYDVKM come from the germline V gene.

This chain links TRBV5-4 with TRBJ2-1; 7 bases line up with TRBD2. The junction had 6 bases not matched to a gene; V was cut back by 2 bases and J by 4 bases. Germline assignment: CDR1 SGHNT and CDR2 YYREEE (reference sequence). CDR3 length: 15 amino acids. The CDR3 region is CASSLGLGLYNEQFF. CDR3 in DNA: TGTGCCAGCAGCTTAGGACTAGGATTATACAATGAGCAGTTCTTC.